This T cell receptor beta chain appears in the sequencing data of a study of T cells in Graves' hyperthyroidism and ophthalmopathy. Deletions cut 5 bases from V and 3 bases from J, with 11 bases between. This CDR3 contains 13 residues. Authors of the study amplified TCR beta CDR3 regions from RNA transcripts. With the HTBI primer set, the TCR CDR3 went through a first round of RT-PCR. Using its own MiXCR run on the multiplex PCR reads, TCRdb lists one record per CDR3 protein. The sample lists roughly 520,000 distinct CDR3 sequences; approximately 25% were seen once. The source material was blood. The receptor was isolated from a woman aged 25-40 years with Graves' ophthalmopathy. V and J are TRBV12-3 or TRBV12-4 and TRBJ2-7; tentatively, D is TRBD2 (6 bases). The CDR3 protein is CASSGGNNYEQYF. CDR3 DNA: TGTGCCAGCAGTGGCGGGAATAACTACGAGCAGTACTTC.